This T cell receptor (beta chain) was sequenced for a study of T cells after yellow fever vaccination. Study results and caveats: Boosting was followed by the reappearance of most primary-vaccination clones (around 95% CD4, under 90% CD8).

Trimming removed 7 bases from V and 4 bases from J, with 10 bases in between. In germline, CDR1 is MDHEN, CDR2 SYDVKM. CDR3 length: 12 amino acids. MiXCR, run by TCRdb on the 5' RACE reads, gives a single entry per CDR3 protein. The data show some 260,000 distinct CDR3 sequences, roughly 5.6% seen once. This clonotype appeared a few times. The antigen remains undetermined. This rearrangement joins TRBV28 to TRBJ1-1; D is undetermined. The receptor was derived from a man between 18 and 35 years old who received the YFV17D yellow fever vaccine. Source: CD4+ T cells sorted from PBMCs, taken on the day of the yellow fever booster vaccination. The CDR3 nucleotides are TGTGCCAGCATAGACGTGGGCACTGAAGCTTTCTTT. Its protein is CASIDVGTEAFF.